What follows is one TCR beta chain and its context. This sample was taken from a study of T cell changes during pregnancy in multiple sclerosis. The germline gives CDR1 MNHNY, CDR2 SVGAGI (reference sequence). This CDR3 has 13 residues. Trimming removed 6 bases from V and 6 bases from J, with 14 bases in between. TCRdb keeps only in-frame clones here, not all; method: immunoSEQ multiplex PCR. The sample lists some 60,000 clones; around 90% were seen once. The chain joins TRBV6-6 to TRBJ1-1; no clear D. The sequence came from a female donor in good health, enrolled as a control in a pregnancy study. Source: peripheral blood, taken in the third trimester of pregnancy. CDR3 coding DNA: TGTGCCAGCAGCCCCCCCGGAGGTCCTGAAGCTTTCTTT. Amino acid sequence: CASSPPGGPEAFF.